This entry lists 25 T cell receptor beta chains sequenced from one sample in a study of T cells expressing NK-cell markers (dated by TCRdb to the early 2020s). Library preparation was by 5' RACE. The listed sequencing device is Illumina HiSeq 2000. Reads reprocessed by TCRdb are summarized as one entry per CDR3 protein sequence, and DNA is absent. The table kept for this sample lists fewer than 40,000 distinct CDR3 sequences. Roughly three fifths of the sample comes from the top ten. What was sequenced was blood T cells: a sorted CD56 or NKG2C T cell subset, CD4+ or CD8+ T cells, or bulk PBMC T cells (not recorded which). The receptors shown here come from a woman between 18 and 75 years old in good health.

The CDR3 reads CASSLSPLGGQAKNIQYF. V usage is TRBV12-3 or TRBV12-4 and J usage is TRBJ2-4; TCRdb indicates TRBD1, and absent DNA this call remains unverified. The CDR3 has 18 amino acids.

The chain carries TRBV4-1 and TRBJ2-1; the D call of TRBD2 rests on TCRdb alone, since no DNA is present to check it. The CDR3 spans 15 residues. Germline V gives CDR1 MGHRA, CDR2 YSYEKL. The CDR3 protein is CASSWGLAEYNEQFF.

V usage is TRBV7-3 and J usage is TRBJ2-3; no DNA is available, so the TRBD1 call from TCRdb remains unchecked. Germline assignment: CDR1 SGHTA and CDR2 FQGTGA. This CDR3 region has 16 residues. This CDR3 is CASSLGFGGLTDTQYF.

V is TRBV6-4 and J is TRBJ2-3; the TCRdb D gene call, TRBD2, has no DNA to confirm it. CDR3 length: 15 residues. Germline V CDR1 and CDR2: MRHNA, SNTAGT. CDR3 loop: CASSQRAGGEDTQYF.

The V and J genes are TRBV2 and TRBJ2-1; TCRdb lists TRBD2, though no DNA is available to test this call. CDR1 is SNHLY, CDR2 FYNNEI, per germline. The CDR3 extends over 12 amino acids. CDR3 loop: CASSGSVYEQFF.

The chain combines TRBV13 with TRBJ2-1; as DNA is missing, the TRBD1 call by TCRdb cannot be tested. The CDR3 spans 15 residues. CDR1 and CDR2 from the germline V gene are PRHDT and FYEKMQ (reference sequence). This chain's CDR3 is CASSLRDRGANEQFF.

V gene TRBV7-7 combines with J gene TRBJ2-6. The CDR3 is 18 amino acids. Germline V CDR1 and CDR2: SSHAT, FNYEAQ (reference sequence). CDR3 in amino acids: CASSIGRPRSSGANVLTF.

V gene TRBV3-1 combines with J gene TRBJ2-7; the TCRdb call, TRBD1, lacks DNA for checking. Germline CDR1 reads LGHDT; CDR2 reads YNNKEL (reference sequence). CDR3 size: 14 residues. The CDR3 loop is CASSQVQGSYEQYF.

This rearrangement joins TRBV25-1 to TRBJ2-7; TCRdb's D call, TRBD1, is unchecked because there is no DNA. CDR1 and CDR2 from the germline V gene are MGHDK and SYGVNS. This CDR3 spans 18 amino acids. CDR3 loop: CASSEWRCGGQGALGQYF.

The gene calls are TRBV2 and TRBJ1-5. The CDR3 covers 14 residues. Germline CDR1 reads SNHLY; CDR2 reads FYNNEI. The CDR3 loop reads CASRVRNSNQPQHF.

V gene TRBV7-9 combines with J gene TRBJ2-5; TCRdb names TRBD1, which stays unverified in the absence of DNA. In germline, CDR1 is SEHNR, CDR2 FQNEAQ (reference sequence). CDR3 length: 14 amino acids. CDR3 in amino acids: CASTDGGREATQYF.

The rearrangement uses TRBV6-2 or TRBV6-3 and TRBJ2-1; TCRdb selects TRBD1, and the lack of DNA leaves this call unchecked. Germline V CDR1 and CDR2: MNHEY, SVGEGT. The CDR3 has 12 amino acids. The CDR3 sequence: CASGGSYNEQFF.

J is TRBJ1-4 and V is TRBV14; TCRdb's D call of TRBD1 is untestable without DNA. CDR1 is SGHDN and CDR2 is FVKESK in the germline V gene. The CDR3 loop spans 16 amino acids. This chain's CDR3 is CASSQDLGQGWEKLFF.

The chain is built from TRBV15 and TRBJ2-7; the TCRdb call, TRBD1, lacks DNA for checking. Germline values: CDR1 LNHNV, CDR2 YYDKDF (reference sequence). This CDR3 has 13 amino acids. The CDR3 here is CATSRDRSYEQYF.

This chain joins TRBV27 and TRBJ2-1. The CDR3 totals 13 residues. Germline loops: CDR1 MNHEY, CDR2 SMNVEV (reference sequence). CDR3 sequence reads: CASSLGVYNEQFF.

CDR3 residues: CASSDFAGTGSYQPQHF. The chain employs TRBV6-1 and TRBJ1-5; TCRdb calls TRBD1, which cannot be checked without DNA. The germline V gene has CDR1 MNHNS and CDR2 SASEGT. The CDR3 totals 17 residues.

The chain joins TRBV12-3 or TRBV12-4 to TRBJ1-6. The CDR3 is 15 amino acids. CDR3: CASSPGDSYNSPLHF.

J is TRBJ2-3 and V is TRBV7-2; TCRdb gives TRBD2 as the D gene, but with no DNA this cannot be confirmed. Germline V gives CDR1 SGHTA, CDR2 FQGNSA. This CDR3 contains 17 residues. Here the CDR3 reads CASSEDLAGFSTDTQYF.

The CDR3 loop is CSAPGLDEQYF. This sequence joins TRBV20-1 and TRBJ2-7. This CDR3 spans 11 amino acids. Germline CDR1 reads DFQATT; CDR2 reads SNEGSKA (reference sequence).

The chain recombines TRBV11-2 with TRBJ2-7; the TCRdb D gene call, TRBD1, has no DNA to confirm it. Germline V gene data show CDR1 as SGHAT and CDR2 as FQNNGV. The CDR3 loop spans 16 amino acids. The CDR3 spells CASSLSRTGFSYEQYF.

The genes are TRBV7-8 and TRBJ2-4; TCRdb calls TRBD2, which cannot be checked without DNA. The CDR3 spans 15 residues. Looked up from germline, CDR1 is SGHVS and CDR2 is FQNEAQ. The CDR3 loop is CASSWTSGGADIQYF.

The V gene is TRBV7-9, the J gene TRBJ1-2. The length of the CDR3 is 13 residues. Germline CDR1 SEHNR, CDR2 FQNEAQ (reference sequence). CDR3 region: CASSSAGIYGYTF.

V is TRBV2 and J is TRBJ2-1; there is no DNA to check the TCRdb D call of TRBD1. CDR3 length: 13 residues. CDR1 is SNHLY, CDR2 FYNNEI, per germline. CDR3 residues: CASRDRGWGEQFF.

The chain links TRBV29-1 to TRBJ2-7; absent DNA, TCRdb's TRBD1 call cannot be checked. The germline V gene encodes CDR1 SQVTM and CDR2 ANQGSEA. The length of the CDR3 is 12 residues. The CDR3 loop is CSVTGTSHEQYF.

This chain's CDR3 is CASSSTGVGSSTDTQYF. The rearrangement uses TRBV5-1 and TRBJ2-3; there is no DNA to check the TCRdb D call of TRBD1. The germline CDR1 and CDR2 sequences are SGHRS and YFSETQ. The CDR3 sequence is 17 residues long.